This is a list of T cell receptor beta chains from one sample in a study of cytotoxic CD8 clonotypes in ibrutinib-treated CLL. Produced via immunoSEQ multiplex PCR; TCRdb's table is partial and in-frame only. Of approximately 92,000 clones in the sample, around 77% were seen once. Source: PBMCs, taken after 24 months of ibrutinib treatment. The receptor set was obtained from a human donor with chronic lymphocytic leukemia. Both conserved end residues are trimmed from each CDR3. A D gene is named only where the DNA matches it firmly.

J | V | D | length | CDR3
TRBJ1-4 | TRBV5-5 | TRBD1 | 12 | ASSFGQGNEKLF
TRBJ2-5 | TRBV11-3 | TRBD2 | 15 | ASSLGVWSGRSETQY
TRBJ2-1 | TRBV5-1 | TRBD2 | 15 | ASSSLEAGVSYNEQF
TRBJ2-7 | TRBV6-5 | TRBD2 | 13 | ASSKPGLAVYEQY
TRBJ2-7 | TRBV25-1 | TRBD1 | 9 | ASSNRGEQY
TRBJ1-3 | TRBV4-1 | . | 13 | ASSQGTASGNTIY
TRBJ1-1 | TRBV7-6 | . | 11 | ASKLGANTEAF
TRBJ2-1 | TRBV7-2 | . | 11 | ASSLKLESEQF
TRBJ1-1 | TRBV4-2 | . | 12 | ASSQDRGNTEAF
TRBJ1-1 | TRBV5-1 | . | 11 | ASSSTQNTEAF
TRBJ2-1 | TRBV7-9 | . | 11 | ASSRRTDNEQF
TRBJ2-7 | TRBV29-1 | . | 13 | SVETEAAPSYEQY
TRBJ1-6 | TRBV27 | . | 11 | ASRNRDNSPLH
TRBJ2-7 | TRBV6-1 | . | 12 | ASSPTLGSYEQY
TRBJ2-2 | TRBV7-9 | . | 16 | ASSLGLETARGTGELF
TRBJ2-7 | TRBV27 | TRBD2 | 14 | ASRPRTSGTYYEQY
TRBJ2-7 | TRBV28 | . | 9 | ASSLWHEQY
TRBJ2-1 | TRBV7-3 | TRBD2 | 13 | ASSLSGRGPSEQF
TRBJ2-5 | TRBV19 | TRBD1 | 11 | ASRDRGQETQY
TRBJ2-1 | TRBV7-9 | TRBD2 | 16 | ASSIRVRQRGRGDEQF
TRBJ1-1 | TRBV7-2 | . | 13 | ASSPTPSMNTEAF
TRBJ1-1 | TRBV11-2 | TRBD1 | 13 | ASSSRQGTNTEAF
TRBJ2-2 | TRBV2 | TRBD1 | 11 | ASSGTAAGELF
TRBJ2-7 | TRBV19 | . | 12 | ASSKGGNTYEQY
TRBJ2-7 | TRBV7-2 | . | 11 | ASSSAGGYEQY
TRBJ1-2 | TRBV7-2 | . | 13 | ASSLDRSARRGYT
TRBJ2-6 | TRBV10-2 | TRBD1 | 12 | ASSESPGGNVLT